The subject of this entry is one TCR beta chain. CDR1 is MGHRA, CDR2 YSYEKL, per germline. The CDR3 consists of 17 residues. V was clipped by 3 bases and J by 9 bases; unmatched bases: 14. The data derive from a study of blood T cell repertoires in COVID-19. Overall study: The samples span acute and convalescent COVID-19 from the United States, Italy and Spain. T cells, B-cell-depleted T cells, or PBMCs provided the cDNA or gDNA that served as material.

Original analysis: Estimation of nucleated cell counts relied on the amplification of reference gene primers. Using immunoSEQ multiplex PCR, the repertoire was profiled, and TCRdb retains in-frame clones only, with some absent. V and J calls and clone size follow that table, whereas D and trimming were derived from the DNA. The table has about 28,000 clones, around 86% seen once. Sequencing was performed on peripheral blood. This receptor was obtained from a human donor in a cohort sampled during active COVID-19. The chain carries TRBV4-1 and TRBJ1-6; 7 nucleotides agree with TRBD1. Here the CDR3 reads CASSHVIPRDRASPLHF. In nucleotides, the CDR3 is TGCGCCAGCAGCCACGTTATACCTAGGGACAGAGCTTCACCCCTCCACTTT.